This T cell receptor beta chain was sequenced for a study of radiotherapy plus CTLA-4 blockade in lung cancer. V dropped 7 bases and J dropped 6 bases, with 23 bases sitting between them. The CDR3 runs 16 residues. Per the germline V gene, CDR1 is SGHRS and CDR2 is YFSETQ. The study's findings and limits: Blood-borne expansion of tumor-derived TCR clones followed radiotherapy plus ipilimumab.

The protocol was immunoSEQ multiplex PCR, while the TCRdb copy is restricted to in-frame clones and leaves out a portion. The sample has about 87,000 clones; around 87% are singletons. In regard to this clone: Its cognate antigen is unknown.

This clonotype was obtained from a human donor with non-small cell lung cancer that progressed on radiotherapy plus ipilimumab. The chain uses TRBV5-1 and TRBJ1-5; no firm D call. The material was peripheral blood, obtained from a patient treated with radiotherapy plus ipilimumab. The CDR3 coding sequence is TGCGCCAGCTTTAATTGCCGGCCAAGAGACGGTCAGCCCCAGCATTTT. Translation gives CASFNCRPRDGQPQHF.